This TCR beta chain was recovered during a study of monozygotic twins with inflammatory bowel disease. Study-level findings and limits: Evidence did not back any single strong signal or clonotype linked to IBD. Fewer shared clonotypes with others were found in IBD patients than in healthy twins, especially with disease activity.

In the case of this clonotype: Antigen: not known.

This CDR3 is built from 14 residues. Germline CDR1 is ENHRY and CDR2 is SYGVKD. The team made cDNA by running eight separate reactions for each sample. TCRdb re-called the 5' RACE reads; every CDR3 protein appears as one record, without DNA. Recorded for this sample: some 150,000 distinct CDR3 sequences. This TCR was recovered from a human donor with ulcerative colitis or Crohn's disease, or a healthy co-twin of an affected twin (not recorded which). The sample taken for sequencing was blood. The rearrangement uses TRBV10-3 and TRBJ1-1; TCRdb's D call, TRBD1, is unchecked because there is no DNA. The CDR3: CAISPQGQDTEAFF.